This entry is about one T cell receptor beta chain. The record originates from a study of OX40 agonist ivuxolimab in advanced cancers. On the study more broadly: Those enrolled were roughly 80% male, with a mean age of approximately 60 years and ages from roughly 20 to 90. The eligibility criteria allowed prior anti-PD-1, anti-PD-L1 or anti-CTLA-4 therapy, and around 40% had some.

Sequenced by immunoSEQ multiplex PCR; TCRdb stores in-frame clones only, minus some. Among around 18,000 clones, around 86% were seen once, and the ten largest hold 30% to 35%. This receptor was obtained from an adult with an advanced solid tumor such as melanoma, head and neck, liver or kidney cancer. Sequenced here: CD4+ or CD8+ T cells sorted from blood, sampled in a trial of the OX40 agonist ivuxolimab.

CDR3 in amino acids: CASSEGGPYEQYF. As DNA, the CDR3 is TGTGCCAGCAGTGAGGGCGGACCCTACGAGCAGTACTTC. The J gene is TRBJ2-7, the V gene TRBV6-5, with D tentatively TRBD2 (5 bases). This CDR3 has 13 residues. Germline CDR1 and CDR2: MNHEY and SVGAGI. Deletions cut 5 bases from V and 2 bases from J, with 10 bases between.